Only a few counts were recorded for the clone carrying this T cell receptor (beta chain). Construction of the TCRbeta library involved unique molecular identifiers. MiXCR, applied by TCRdb to the PCR reads, yields one record per CDR3 protein. This table has 350,000 to 450,000 distinct CDR3 sequences, 10% to 15% appearing once. The data derive from a study of T-cell reconstitution after alpha-beta-depleted transplantation in children. The length of the CDR3 is 16 residues. In germline, CDR1 is SGHVS, CDR2 FQNEAQ. Unmatched junction bases numbered 7, after V lost 0 bases and J lost 6 bases. The source was PBMCs, collected from the stem cell graft. The chain employs TRBV7-8 and TRBJ2-2; the match to TRBD2 covers 7 bases. The TCR comes from a human donor who donated a stem cell graft to a child with Fanconi anemia. CDR3 bases: TGTGCCAGCAGCTTAGCCTGGACTAGGGGTTCCGGGGAGCTGTTTTTT. Amino acid sequence: CASSLAWTRGSGELFF.